This T cell receptor (beta chain) was recorded in a study of OX40 agonist ivuxolimab in advanced cancers. At the level of the study: Ivuxolimab, which patients received intravenously every 2 weeks, was dosed at 0.01 to 10 mg/kg. Of the participants, more than 35% had some prior anti-PD-1, anti-PD-L1 or anti-CTLA-4 therapy, which was allowed.

Blood specimens came from baseline, cycle 4 day 1, and cycle 7 day 1. Trimming removed 1 base at V and 5 bases at J, with 8 bases between. This CDR3 spans 13 amino acids. CDR1 MGHDK and CDR2 SYGVNS come from the germline V gene. Repertoires were generated with immunoSEQ multiplex PCR, while TCRdb's copy carries only in-frame clones and drops some. The sample carries roughly 64,000 clones, 75% to 90% recorded once. This chain uses TRBV25-1 with TRBJ2-5, with a weak D call TRBD2 (5 bases). The clonotype comes from an adult with an advanced solid tumor such as melanoma, head and neck, liver or kidney cancer. Sequenced here: CD4+ or CD8+ T cells sorted from blood, sampled in a trial of the OX40 agonist ivuxolimab. The DNA of the CDR3 is TGTGCCAGCAGTGAATCTGGGGAGGAGACCCAGTACTTC. It yields the protein CASSESGEETQYF.